These 19 T cell receptor beta chains were sequenced from one sample in a study of T cells in Graves' hyperthyroidism and ophthalmopathy. It was RNA transcripts that yielded the amplified TCR beta CDR3 regions. HTBI primers drove first-round RT-PCR of the TCR CDR3. MiXCR, applied by TCRdb to the multiplex PCR reads, yields one record per CDR3 protein. The data show a few hundred thousand distinct CDR3 sequences, approximately 15% seen once. The specimen was blood. The receptors shown here come from a middle-aged woman with Graves' ophthalmopathy.

This clonotype was observed many times. This chain connects TRBV5-1 to TRBJ2-7; 7 nucleotides align to TRBD2. J lost 3 bases, V lost 1 base, and 4 bases had no gene match. Germline lookup yields CDR1 SGHRS and CDR2 YFSETQ. The CDR3 spans 14 residues. In nucleotides, the CDR3 is TGCGCCAGCAGCTTGTCCAGCGGGATCTACGAGCAGTACTTC. Translation gives CASSLSSGIYEQYF. Full variable domain (rest looked up from reference TRBV5-1 and TRBJ2-7): KAGVTQTPRYLIKTRGQQVTLSCSPISGHRSVSWYQQTPGQGLQFLFEYFSETQRNKGNFPGRFSGRQFSNSRSEMNVSTLELGDSALYLCASSLSSGIYEQYFGPGTRLTVT.

This clonotype was counted between two and nine times. V usage is TRBV10-3 and J usage is TRBJ1-3; 7 bases map to TRBD1. Looked up from germline, CDR1 is ENHRY and CDR2 is SYGVKD. The junction had 5 bases not matched to a gene; V was cut back by 3 bases and J by 0 bases. The CDR3 covers 16 residues. The CDR3 region is CAISDGTVVSGNTIYF. The CDR3, as DNA: TGTGCCATCAGTGATGGGACAGTGGTCTCTGGAAACACCATATATTTT.

This clonotype was seen many times. This chain joins TRBV12-3 or TRBV12-4 and TRBJ1-2; 7 nucleotides agree with TRBD1. The CDR3 contains 14 residues. Trimming at V came to 8 bases and at J to 9 bases, leaving 15 bases not matched to a gene. The CDR3 loop is CASGGTAWAYSYTF. The CDR3 nucleotides are TGTGCCAGCGGGGGGACAGCTTGGGCTTATAGCTACACCTTC.

The V gene is TRBV3-1, the J gene TRBJ1-1; no definite D call. The V end was cut by 4 bases, the J end by 5 bases, with 17 bases between. This CDR3 is 15 amino acids long. Germline loops: CDR1 LGHDT, CDR2 YNNKEL (reference sequence). For the CDR3, the DNA is TGTGCCAGCAGCCCCCTGAGGGCCGCGGGAACTGAAGCTTTCTTT. Its protein product is CASSPLRAAGTEAFF.

This clonotype was observed a few times. This rearrangement joins TRBV6-1 to TRBJ2-7, with D perhaps matching TRBD1 (6 bases). Germline CDR1 reads MNHNS; CDR2 reads SASEGT. V was clipped by 10 bases and J by 1 base, with 20 bases between them. The CDR3 runs to 15 residues. The CDR3 spells CATKNRGQRSYEQYF. The CDR3 DNA follows: TGTGCCACCAAAAACCGAGGACAGCGATCCTACGAGCAGTACTTC.

The chain is built from TRBV7-9 and TRBJ2-3; possible D gene TRBD1, 5 bases. From germline, CDR1 is SEHNR and CDR2 FQNEAQ (reference sequence). The germline V and J ends were trimmed by 5 bases and 0 bases, with 9 bases remaining between them. This CDR3 has 14 residues. CDR3 sequence reads: CASSADKSTDTQYF. The CDR3 region has the DNA TGTGCCAGCAGCGCGGACAAGAGCACAGATACGCAGTATTTT.

This clonotype was detected a few times. The rearrangement links TRBV3-1 to TRBJ2-1; D gene unclear. V was shortened by 4 bases and J by 0 bases, with 10 bases between the two germline ends. The CDR3 length is 15 residues. Germline V gives CDR1 LGHDT, CDR2 YNNKEL (reference sequence). The CDR3 sequence is CASSRDLISYNEQFF. CDR3 sequence (DNA): TGTGCCAGCAGCCGCGACCTCATCTCCTACAATGAGCAGTTCTTC.

The chain combines TRBV10-3 with TRBJ1-6; a weak D match, TRBD1 (5 bases). V was shortened by 6 bases and J by 5 bases, with 8 bases between the two germline ends. CDR1 and CDR2 (germline): ENHRY, SYGVKD. This CDR3 comprises 13 residues. The CDR3 reads CAIRMGDNSPLHF. The DNA of the CDR3 is TGTGCCATCAGGATGGGGGATAATTCACCCCTCCACTTT.

This clonotype was found many times. This chain joins TRBV7-2 and TRBJ2-5; TRBD1 aligns across 7 bases. Germline V gene data show CDR1 as SGHTA and CDR2 as FQGNSA. With V trimmed by 1 base and J by 4 bases, 12 bases remained unmatched. This CDR3 has 17 residues. CDR3 region: CASSLVIGLAGGETQYF. The CDR3 region has the DNA TGTGCCAGCAGCTTAGTGATCGGACTTGCAGGGGGAGAGACCCAGTACTTC.

V gene TRBV20-1 combines with J gene TRBJ2-6, with D perhaps being TRBD1 or TRBD2 (5 bases each). The CDR3 totals 18 residues. Germline V gives CDR1 DFQATT, CDR2 SNEGSKA (reference sequence). With 6 bases removed from V and 0 bases from J, the gap between germline ends came to 21 bases. In DNA, the CDR3 is TGCAGTGCCCATGACCTGGGACGGGCGAGCTCTGGGGCCAACGTCCTGACTTTC. Protein sequence: CSAHDLGRASSGANVLTF.

V and J are TRBV4-1 and TRBJ1-5, with D perhaps matching TRBD1 (6 bases). Germline V gene data show CDR1 as MGHRA and CDR2 as YSYEKL. V was cut by 0 bases and J by 0 bases, with 12 bases left in between. This CDR3 region has 17 residues. CDR3 amino acids: CASSQEAGGGSNQPQHF. The CDR3 DNA reads TGCGCCAGCAGCCAAGAGGCGGGAGGGGGTAGCAATCAGCCCCAGCATTTT.

At least ten counts were recorded for this clonotype. The gene calls are TRBV28 and TRBJ2-1, with a tentative D call TRBD2 (6 bases). Germline V gene sequence: CDR1 MDHEN, CDR2 SYDVKM. This CDR3 has 15 amino acids. The ends were cut back, 6 bases at V and 3 bases at J, with 15 bases in the middle. In DNA form, the CDR3 reads TGTGCCAGCAGCCAAAACGGAGGGAGCTACAATGAGCAGTTCTTC. This encodes CASSQNGGSYNEQFF.

The chain has TRBV10-3 and TRBJ2-1; 14 nucleotides align to TRBD2. Unmatched junction bases numbered 4, after V lost 3 bases and J lost 6 bases. CDR1 ENHRY and CDR2 SYGVKD come from the germline V gene. The CDR3 sequence is 16 residues long. The CDR3 coding sequence is TGTGCCATCAGTGACCCGGGACTAGCGGGAGCCAATGAGCAGTTCTTC. It translates to CAISDPGLAGANEQFF.

This clonotype has ten or more counts. The genes are TRBV5-5 and TRBJ2-3; D uncertain. V shed 0 bases and J shed 2 bases, with 13 bases lying between them. CDR1 is SGHKS, CDR2 YYEKEE, per germline (reference sequence). The CDR3 extends over 16 amino acids. CDR3 sequence (DNA): TGTGCCAGCAGCTTGGAAGGCGTACCCACCACAGATACGCAGTATTTT. Its protein product is CASSLEGVPTTDTQYF.

The gene calls are TRBV9 and TRBJ2-3; TRBD1 agrees at 7 bases. This CDR3 has 14 amino acids. The germline V gene has CDR1 SGDLS and CDR2 YYNGEE. V was clipped by 6 bases and J by 4 bases; unmatched bases: 8. In DNA form, the CDR3 reads TGTGCCAGCACCAAGGGGGCAAAAGCAGATACGCAGTATTTT. Translation: CASTKGAKADTQYF.

This clonotype occurred many times. The rearrangement joins TRBV7-2 to TRBJ2-7, with D possibly being TRBD1 (6 bases). The CDR3 length is 14 residues. The V and J ends lost 3 bases and 3 bases respectively, with 12 bases between them. From germline, CDR1 is SGHTA and CDR2 FQGNSA. The DNA of the CDR3 is TGTGCCAGCAGCTTGTCAGGGGCGGTCTACGAGCAGTACTTC. Amino acid sequence: CASSLSGAVYEQYF.

This clonotype was found many times. The chain joins TRBV2 to TRBJ1-6; tentative D call: TRBD1 (5 bases). CDR3 length equals 14 residues. The germline CDR1 and CDR2 sequences are SNHLY and FYNNEI. The V end was cut by 1 base, the J end by 6 bases, with 7 bases between. The CDR3 spells CASSEDQGNSPLHF. The CDR3 DNA sequence: TGTGCCAGCAGTGAAGATCAGGGTAATTCACCCCTCCACTTT. The full variable domain, completed using reference TRBV2 and TRBJ1-6, is EPEVTQTPSHQVTQMGQEVILRCVPISNHLYFYWYRQILGQKVEFLVSFYNNEISEKSEIFDDQFSVERPDGSNFTLKIRSTKLEDSAMYFCASSEDQGNSPLHFGNGTRLTVT.

In this sample, this clonotype turned up a few times. V is TRBV4-1 and J is TRBJ1-5; 12 positions agree with TRBD1. Germline V CDR1 and CDR2: MGHRA, YSYEKL. V gave up 4 bases and J gave up 2 bases; unmatched junction bases: 6. This CDR3 comprises 17 residues. The CDR3 sequence is CASSLGQGAGGNQPQHF. In nucleotides, the CDR3 is TGCGCCAGCAGCCTGGGACAGGGGGCGGGTGGCAATCAGCCCCAGCATTTT.

This clonotype came up many times. This chain links TRBV6-1 with TRBJ2-5; the D gene is possibly TRBD2 (5 bases). This CDR3 comprises 14 residues. V shed 3 bases and J shed 3 bases, with 11 bases lying between them. The germline V gene encodes CDR1 MNHNS and CDR2 SASEGT. The CDR3 DNA reads as TGTGCCAGCAGTGATCGGGATTTAAAAGAGACCCAGTACTTC. Translated, it gives CASSDRDLKETQYF.